These 5 T cell receptor beta chains were all obtained from the same sample, sequenced in a study of shared T cell receptors in the human thymus. TCRdb's copy holds only in-frame clones and misses some; the assay was immunoSEQ multiplex PCR. The sample has about 660,000 clones; approximately 87% are singletons. The sample was also reused in another study, on human thymus T cells.

The sequencing sample was made of thymocytes. Receptors were obtained from a boy under two years old with a congenital heart defect.

The chain joins TRBV28 to TRBJ2-1; 12 bases fit TRBD2. CDR1 MDHEN and CDR2 SYDVKM come from the germline V gene. The CDR3 is made up of 17 amino acids. V lost 5 bases and J lost 4; bases outside the gene matches: 9. CDR3 sequence reads: CASSAPSGGALYNEQFF. The CDR3 bases are TGTGCCAGCAGTGCCCCTAGCGGGGGGGCTTTATACAATGAGCAGTTCTTC.

CDR3 bases: TGCGCCAGCAGCCTAAACCGGGACAGGGGGCAAGAGACCCAGTACTTC. Translated, it gives CASSLNRDRGQETQYF. The rearrangement links TRBV4-1 to TRBJ2-5; 11 bases fit TRBD1. V lost 4 bases to trimming and J lost 2 bases; unmatched junction nucleotides: 6. The germline CDR1 and CDR2 sequences are MGHRA and YSYEKL. CDR3 length: 16 amino acids.

This chain connects TRBV10-3 to TRBJ2-1, with D possibly matching TRBD2 (5 bases). Looked up from germline, CDR1 is ENHRY and CDR2 is SYGVKD. The CDR3 has 16 amino acids. V gave up 4 bases and J gave up 3 bases, with 16 bases separating them. CDR3 loop: CAISGRRPPDYNEQFF. The CDR3 coding sequence is TGTGCCATCAGTGGGAGGAGGCCACCCGACTACAATGAGCAGTTCTTC.

V and J are TRBV4-1 and TRBJ2-5; no clear D gene. The CDR3 sequence is 13 residues long. V lost 3 bases, J lost 7 bases, and 12 bases lay in between. The germline CDR1 and CDR2 sequences are MGHRA and YSYEKL. CDR3 protein: CASSQPYSGTQYF. The CDR3 DNA follows: TGCGCCAGCAGCCAGCCCTACTCGGGGACCCAGTACTTC.

This chain connects TRBV5-1 to TRBJ1-4; no clear D. This CDR3 is 16 amino acids long. V was cut by 0 bases and J by 6 bases, with 15 bases left in between. CDR1 and CDR2 from the germline V gene are SGHRS and YFSETQ. In nucleotides, the CDR3 is TGCGCCAGCAGCTTGGTCGGGATGAAACTAGATGAAAAACTGTTTTTT. Translation gives CASSLVGMKLDEKLFF.